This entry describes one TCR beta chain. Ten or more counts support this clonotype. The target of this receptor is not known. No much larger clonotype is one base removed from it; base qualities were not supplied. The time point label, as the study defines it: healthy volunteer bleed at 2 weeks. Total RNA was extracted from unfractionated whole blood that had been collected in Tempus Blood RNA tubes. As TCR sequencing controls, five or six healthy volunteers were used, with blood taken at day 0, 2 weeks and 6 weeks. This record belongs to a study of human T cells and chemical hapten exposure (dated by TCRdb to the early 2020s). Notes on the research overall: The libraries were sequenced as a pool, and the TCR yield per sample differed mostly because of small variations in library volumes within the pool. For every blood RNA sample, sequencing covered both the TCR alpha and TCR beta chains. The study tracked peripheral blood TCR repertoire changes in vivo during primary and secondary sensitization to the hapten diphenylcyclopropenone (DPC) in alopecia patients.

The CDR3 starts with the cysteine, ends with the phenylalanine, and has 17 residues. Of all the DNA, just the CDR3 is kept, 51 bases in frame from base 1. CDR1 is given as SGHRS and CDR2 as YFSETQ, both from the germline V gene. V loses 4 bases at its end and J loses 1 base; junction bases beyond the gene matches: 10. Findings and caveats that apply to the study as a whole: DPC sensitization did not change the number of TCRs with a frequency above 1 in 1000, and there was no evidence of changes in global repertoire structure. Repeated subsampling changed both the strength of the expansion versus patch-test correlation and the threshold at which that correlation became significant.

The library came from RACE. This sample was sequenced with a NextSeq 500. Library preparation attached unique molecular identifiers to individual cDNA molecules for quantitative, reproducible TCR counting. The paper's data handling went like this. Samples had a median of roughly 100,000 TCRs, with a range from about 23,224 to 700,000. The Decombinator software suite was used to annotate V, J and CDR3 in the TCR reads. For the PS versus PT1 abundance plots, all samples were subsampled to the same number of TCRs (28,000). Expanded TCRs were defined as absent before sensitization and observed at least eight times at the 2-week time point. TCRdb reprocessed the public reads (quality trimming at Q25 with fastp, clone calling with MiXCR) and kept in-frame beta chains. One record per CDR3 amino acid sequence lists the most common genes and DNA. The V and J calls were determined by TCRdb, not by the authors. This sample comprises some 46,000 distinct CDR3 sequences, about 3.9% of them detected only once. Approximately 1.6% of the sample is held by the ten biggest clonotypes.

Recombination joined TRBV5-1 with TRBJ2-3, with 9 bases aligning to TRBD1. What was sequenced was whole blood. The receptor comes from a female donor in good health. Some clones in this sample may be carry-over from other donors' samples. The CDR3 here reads CASSEGQGPSGTDTQYF. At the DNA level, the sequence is TGCGCCAGCAGCGAGGGACAGGGCCCCAGCGGCACAGATACGCAGTATTTT.